A single sample gave rise to the 19 T cell receptor beta chains below, sequenced in a study of response to subunit inactivated influenza vaccine. TCRdb passed the RT-PCR reads through MiXCR, listing each CDR3 protein once. The sample gives 710,000 or so distinct CDR3 sequences, 15% to 18% of which show up once; 9.5% to 13% is in the top ten. Material: PBMCs from blood, obtained 11 to 12 days after vaccination. These receptors were taken from a man aged 50 to 60 who received an inactivated influenza vaccine.

There are a few counts of this clonotype. V and J are TRBV10-3 and TRBJ2-7, with 9 bases identical to TRBD1. Germline-derived CDR1 and CDR2 are ENHRY and SYGVKD. The CDR3 spans 15 residues. V shed 4 bases, J shed 3 bases, and the junction held 7 bases outside the gene matches. Here the CDR3 reads CAISGTGVPSYEQYF. CDR3 DNA: TGTGCCATCAGTGGGACAGGGGTACCCAGCTACGAGCAGTACTTC.

The chain employs TRBV20-1 and TRBJ1-5; tentative D call: TRBD1 (5 bases). Germline CDR1 and CDR2: DFQATT and SNEGSKA (reference sequence). The CDR3 runs 16 residues. V shed 0 bases and J shed 0 bases, with 12 bases lying between them. The chain's CDR3 is CSARDPAGNSNQPQHF. In nucleotides, the CDR3 is TGCAGTGCTAGAGATCCAGCAGGGAATAGCAATCAGCCCCAGCATTTT.

This clonotype was seen a handful of times. V and J are TRBV7-9 and TRBJ2-7; possible D gene TRBD2, 6 bases. Germline V gene data show CDR1 as SEHNR and CDR2 as FQNEAQ (reference sequence). The CDR3 extends over 15 amino acids. The V and J ends lost 4 bases and 2 bases respectively, with 15 bases between them. The CDR3 bases are TGTGCCAGCAGCTATGGACTAAATGGGGCCTACGAGCAGTACTTC. The encoded protein is CASSYGLNGAYEQYF.

This clonotype has ten or more counts. The V gene is TRBV7-9, the J gene TRBJ1-6; tentatively, D is TRBD1 (6 bases). Germline lookup yields CDR1 SEHNR and CDR2 FQNEAQ (reference sequence). The CDR3 runs 12 residues. V lost 9 bases, J lost 7 bases, and 10 bases lay in between. CDR3 sequence reads: CASRTGNSPLHF. CDR3 DNA: TGTGCCAGTCGTACAGGGAATTCACCCCTCCACTTT. The whole variable domain, filled in from reference TRBV7-9 and TRBJ1-6, reads DTGVSQNPRHKITKRGQNVTFRCDPISEHNRLYWYRQTLGQGPEFLTYFQNEAQLEKSRLLSDRFSAERPKGSFSTLEIQRTEQGDSAMYLCASRTGNSPLHFGNGTRLTVT.

This clonotype was seen more than once but under ten times. The rearrangement links TRBV7-9 to TRBJ1-1, with D uncertain. Germline V gene sequence: CDR1 SEHNR, CDR2 FQNEAQ (reference sequence). The CDR3 totals 13 residues. V lost 1 base and J lost 8, with 11 bases in between. The CDR3 sequence: CASSLEEGGEAFF. CDR3 DNA: TGTGCCAGCAGCTTAGAGGAGGGAGGCGAAGCTTTCTTT.

This clonotype came up a few times. The chain carries TRBV7-9 and TRBJ1-1, with no clear D. V was shortened by 7 bases and J by 0 bases, with 18 bases between the two germline ends. In germline, CDR1 is SEHNR, CDR2 FQNEAQ (reference sequence). This CDR3 has 16 residues. In DNA, the CDR3 is TGTGCCAGCACCCCAACGGGCAGTATCATGAACACTGAAGCTTTCTTT. Translated: CASTPTGSIMNTEAFF.

This chain links TRBV7-6 with TRBJ2-2, with D unresolved. The V gene's germline CDR1 is SGHVS and CDR2 FNYEAQ. The CDR3 covers 16 residues. V was cut by 6 bases and J by 4 bases, with 18 bases left in between. CDR3 sequence reads: CASSTLSAVPTGELFF. In nucleotides, the CDR3 is TGTGCCAGCAGTACGCTCTCGGCCGTACCCACCGGGGAGCTGTTTTTT.

This clonotype came up a few times. The rearrangement uses TRBV20-1 and TRBJ1-4; D remains unclear. Trimming left V 4 bases short and J 7 bases short, with 13 bases between. The CDR3 is made up of 13 amino acids. CDR1 DFQATT and CDR2 SNEGSKA come from the germline V gene (reference sequence). The CDR3 DNA is TGCAGTGCTACCAGGATGCGTGGTGAAAAACTGTTTTTT. Amino acids: CSATRMRGEKLFF.

Worth noting for this clonotype: This may arise from a read error, as a much more abundant clone is one base away. V usage is TRBV7-2 and J usage is TRBJ2-1; D call uncertain. V was clipped by 5 bases and J by 7 bases, with 12 bases between them. The CDR3 runs 13 residues. From germline, CDR1 is SGHTA and CDR2 FQGNSA. For the CDR3, the DNA is TGTGCCAGCAGCCTTTGGGGTGAGAATGAGCAGTTCTTC. Amino acid sequence: CASSLWGENEQFF.

In this sample, this clonotype turned up a few times. This chain joins TRBV19 and TRBJ2-6, with TRBD2 matching 13 bases. J was trimmed by 0 bases and V by 5 bases; bases with no gene match: 7. Germline CDR1 reads LNHDA; CDR2 reads SQIVND (reference sequence). The CDR3 runs to 19 residues. In DNA, the CDR3 is TGTGCCAGTAGTTCCTTGGGACTAGCGGGATACTCTGGGGCCAACGTCCTGACTTTC. As protein: CASSSLGLAGYSGANVLTF.

The chain links TRBV12-3 or TRBV12-4 to TRBJ1-2, with D perhaps matching TRBD1 (6 bases). This CDR3 is built from 18 residues. V was clipped by 4 bases and J by 0 bases, with 21 bases between them. The CDR3 DNA follows: TGTGCCAGCAGTTCCATCCGGGACAACAAACTAGCTAACTATGGCTACACCTTC. Amino acids: CASSSIRDNKLANYGYTF.

The V and J genes are TRBV7-9 and TRBJ2-1; tentatively, D is TRBD1 or TRBD2 (5 bases each). Germline-derived CDR1 and CDR2 are SEHNR and FQNEAQ (reference sequence). Trimming removed 3 bases from V and 8 bases from J, with 17 bases in between. This CDR3 has 15 residues. The CDR3 DNA sequence: TGTGCCAGCAGCTTCGGGCAGGGACCGAGGGATGAGCAGTTCTTC. The encoded protein is CASSFGQGPRDEQFF.

The CDR3 DNA sequence: TGTGCCAGCAGCCAATCCTTACTAGGGGGGGAGACCCAGTACTTC. Its protein is CASSQSLLGGETQYF. The chain combines TRBV4-2 with TRBJ2-5; D is tentatively TRBD1 or TRBD2 (6 bases each). Between the trimmed V and J ends, which lost 2 bases and 5 bases, there was a span of 15 bases. Per germline, CDR1 LGHNA and CDR2 YNFKEQ. This CDR3 is 15 amino acids long.

This clonotype was counted between two and nine times. The chain combines TRBV12-3 or TRBV12-4 with TRBJ2-1, with 7 bases lining up with TRBD2. This CDR3 is 17 amino acids long. Losses at the gene ends were 4 bases for V and 7 bases for J; bases not matched to a gene: 16. CDR3 sequence: CASSSHVLAGVKNEQFF. As DNA, the CDR3 is TGTGCCAGCAGTTCCCATGTGTTGGCGGGAGTGAAGAATGAGCAGTTCTTC.

V and J are TRBV25-1 and TRBJ2-1, with 14 positions matching TRBD2. Looked up from germline, CDR1 is MGHDK and CDR2 is SYGVNS. V shed 7 bases and J 3 bases; nucleotides not matched to a gene: 5. The CDR3 sequence is 16 residues long. In nucleotides, the CDR3 is TGTGCCAGCATCGCCGGGACTAGCGGGGGCTACAATGAGCAGTTCTTC. Translated: CASIAGTSGGYNEQFF.

This clonotype has more than one count but fewer than ten. This chain links TRBV20-1 with TRBJ2-2, with 7 nucleotides matching TRBD1. Germline V gene lookup returns CDR1 DFQATT and CDR2 SNEGSKA (reference sequence). The ends lost 1 base at V and 7 bases at J; junction bases unmatched: 9. This CDR3 has 15 amino acids. The CDR3 is CSARVGSYRGGELFF. The CDR3 DNA is TGCAGTGCTAGAGTTGGGTCCTACAGGGGCGGGGAGCTGTTTTTT.

Here the CDR3 DNA reads TGTGCCAGCAGCACGATTACTAGCGTGGATACGCAGTATTTT. Its translation: CASSTITSVDTQYF. The rearrangement uses TRBV5-4 and TRBJ2-3; 7 bases are a match to TRBD2. The germline gives CDR1 SGHNT, CDR2 YYREEE (reference sequence). CDR3 length equals 14 residues. V trimming: 4 bases; J trimming: 6 bases; junction bases outside the gene matches: 8.

This chain connects TRBV28 to TRBJ2-1, with no clear D. Germline CDR1 and CDR2: MDHEN and SYDVKM. Trimming shortened V by 8 bases and J by 6 bases, and 11 bases separated the two germline ends. The CDR3 is 12 residues long. In nucleotides, the CDR3 is TGTGCCAGCTCGGTAAGGATCAATGAGCAGTTCTTC. Its translation: CASSVRINEQFF. Filled out from reference TRBV28 and TRBJ2-1, the complete variable domain reads DVKVTQSSRYLVKRTGEKVFLECVQDMDHENMFWYRQDPGLGLRLIYFSYDVKMKEKGDIPEGYSVSREKKERFSLILESASTNQTSMYLCASSVRINEQFFGPGTRLTVL.

This clonotype was seen only a few times. V usage is TRBV6-5 and J usage is TRBJ1-1; D is uncertain. Germline V gene lookup returns CDR1 MNHEY and CDR2 SVGAGI. The CDR3 runs to 14 residues. V lost 2 bases and J lost 3, with 10 bases in between. CDR3 loop: CASSYRVADTEAFF. The CDR3 DNA follows: TGTGCCAGCAGTTACAGGGTCGCGGACACTGAAGCTTTCTTT.